This T cell receptor (beta chain) appears in the sequencing data of a study of early T cells in non-severe SARS-CoV-2 infection. Study context: The sequenced material was bulk RNA from unsorted whole blood, and its chains were unpaired.

Notes on the study in general: There was a bias toward anti-spike CD8 responses in VDJdb matching, which missed private and CD4 specificities.

In this sample, this clonotype turned up many times. Its antigen remains unidentified. The protocol attached unique molecular identifiers to individual cDNA molecules. One entry per CDR3 protein results from TCRdb running MiXCR on the 5' RACE reads. Of 53,000 or so distinct CDR3 sequences in the sample, about 7.8% were seen once. The V and J ends lost 2 bases and 4 bases, in that order; junction bases with no gene match: 3. Per the germline V gene, CDR1 is SGHNT and CDR2 is YENEEA. The CDR3 loop spans 15 amino acids. This chain connects TRBV11-3 to TRBJ2-3; TRBD1 aligns across 10 bases. Sequencing was carried out using whole blood. The receptor's source is an adult who was a healthcare worker with PCR-confirmed SARS-CoV-2 infection or an uninfected control (not recorded which). Here the CDR3 DNA reads TGTGCCAGCAGCTTAATCGGACAGGGGGCAGATACGCAGTATTTT. It yields the protein CASSLIGQGADTQYF.